Each of the 27 T cell receptor beta chains below was sequenced from the same sample in a study of T cell changes during pregnancy in multiple sclerosis. The protocol was immunoSEQ multiplex PCR, while the TCRdb copy is restricted to in-frame clones and leaves out a portion. The sample contains about 74,000 clones, approximately 91% of which appear only once. Sample: peripheral blood, taken before pregnancy. These receptors originate from a female donor with multiple sclerosis, enrolled in a pregnancy study.

This chain uses TRBV5-1 with TRBJ1-1; 7 nucleotides match TRBD1. The V segment lost 4 bases and the J segment 5 bases; nucleotides outside the gene matches: 8. The V gene's germline CDR1 is SGHRS and CDR2 YFSETQ. The CDR3 has 14 amino acids. In DNA form, the CDR3 reads TGCGCCAGCAGCACAGGGGACCGGCGGACTGAAGCTTTCTTT. It codes for CASSTGDRRTEAFF.

The V and J genes are TRBV5-1 and TRBJ2-1, with 8 positions matching TRBD2. The CDR3 sequence is 16 residues long. V lost 0 bases to trimming and J lost 1 base; unmatched junction nucleotides: 3. Germline V CDR1 and CDR2: SGHRS, YFSETQ. Written as DNA, the CDR3 is TGCGCCAGCAGCTTGGAGGCGGGGGGTTCCTACAATGAGCAGTTCTTC. It translates to CASSLEAGGSYNEQFF.

The chain joins TRBV4-1 to TRBJ2-7; 8 bases are a match to TRBD2. There are 13 residues in the CDR3. Germline V lookup: CDR1 MGHRA, CDR2 YSYEKL. J lost 6 bases, V lost 1 base, and 2 bases had no gene match. The CDR3 sequence: CASSQGLAIEQYF. The CDR3 DNA is TGCGCCAGCAGCCAAGGACTAGCGATCGAGCAGTACTTC.

The chain has TRBV6-5 and TRBJ1-1; TRBD1 agrees at 7 bases. Trimming at V came to 6 bases and at J to 4 bases, leaving 2 bases not matched to a gene. Germline loops: CDR1 MNHEY, CDR2 SVGAGI. The CDR3 consists of 12 residues. CDR3 in amino acids: CASRTGFTEAFF. DNA of the CDR3: TGTGCCAGCAGGACAGGGTTCACTGAAGCTTTCTTT.

The genes are TRBV11-3 and TRBJ2-2; TRBD1 matches at 7 bases. The CDR3 spans 16 residues. V trimming: 5 bases; J trimming: 7 bases; junction bases outside the gene matches: 13. Germline CDR1 reads SGHNT; CDR2 reads YENEEA. The CDR3 loop is CASSPRQGAHLGELFF. The CDR3 region has the DNA TGTGCCAGCAGCCCCCGACAGGGAGCACACCTCGGGGAGCTGTTTTTT. The full variable domain, rest sourced from reference TRBV11-3 and TRBJ2-2, is EAGVVQSPRYKIIEKKQPVAFWCNPISGHNTLYWYLQNLGQGPELLIRYENEEAVDDSQLPKDRFSAERLKGVDSTLKIQPAELGDSAVYLCASSPRQGAHLGELFFGEGSRLTVL.

In this sample, this clone turned up many times. V usage is TRBV19 and J usage is TRBJ2-1, with D possibly matching TRBD2 (6 bases). Germline CDR1 is LNHDA and CDR2 is SQIVND (reference sequence). This CDR3 has 15 amino acids. V was cut by 3 bases and J by 4 bases, with 13 bases left in between. CDR3 amino acids: CASSMGSGDYNEQFF. For the CDR3, the DNA is TGTGCCAGTAGTATGGGGTCGGGGGATTACAATGAGCAGTTCTTC.

The V and J genes are TRBV19 and TRBJ2-4; 7 bases are a match to TRBD1. This CDR3 region has 14 residues. Trimming took 7 bases from V and 12 from J; bases not matched to a gene: 15. CDR1 LNHDA and CDR2 SQIVND come from the germline V gene (reference sequence). This CDR3 is CASTSTGRDFDQYF. Here the CDR3 DNA reads TGTGCCAGTACCTCGACAGGGAGAGATTTCGATCAGTACTTC.

The V and J genes are TRBV5-1 and TRBJ1-1; D gene uncertain. The CDR3 has 15 residues. Between the trimmed V and J ends, which lost 9 bases and 8 bases, there was a span of 26 bases. The V gene's germline CDR1 is SGHRS and CDR2 YFSETQ. The CDR3 region is CATLRFPGDTEEAFF. Here the CDR3 DNA reads TGCGCCACCCTACGGTTCCCGGGAGATACGGAAGAAGCTTTCTTT.

The rearrangement links TRBV7-2 to TRBJ2-7; a weak D match, TRBD1 (5 bases). This CDR3 is built from 15 residues. The germline V gene has CDR1 SGHTA and CDR2 FQGNSA. Trimming took off 5 bases at V and 0 bases at J, with 14 bases between the two ends. The CDR3 is CASSLRQLSSYEQYF. The DNA for the CDR3 is TGTGCCAGCAGCCTGCGACAGCTGAGCTCCTACGAGCAGTACTTC.

V and J are TRBV20-1 and TRBJ2-1; D is uncertain. V was pared by 6 bases and J by 5 bases, with 8 bases between. This CDR3 region has 11 residues. Germline CDR1 and CDR2: DFQATT and SNEGSKA (reference sequence). The CDR3 here is CSALQDNEQFF. The CDR3 DNA reads as TGCAGTGCCCTTCAGGACAATGAGCAGTTCTTC.

The chain links TRBV2 to TRBJ1-5; D may be TRBD1 (6 bases). V gave up 0 bases and J gave up 11 bases, with 8 bases separating them. The CDR3 extends over 12 amino acids. Germline CDR1 and CDR2: SNHLY and FYNNEI. The CDR3 region has the DNA TGTGCCAGCAGTGAAGCGGCAGGGGCCCAGCATTTT. The encoded protein is CASSEAAGAQHF.

The rearrangement uses TRBV6-5 and TRBJ1-3, with D unresolved. The germline V and J ends were trimmed by 6 bases and 9 bases, with 18 bases remaining between them. The CDR3 spans 14 residues. CDR1 MNHEY and CDR2 SVGAGI come from the germline V gene. The CDR3 loop is CASRPGTNRGTIYF. The DNA of the CDR3 is TGTGCCAGCAGACCCGGTACTAATCGGGGCACCATATATTTT.

The chain combines TRBV5-1 with TRBJ1-2; no reliable D call. The CDR3 loop spans 14 amino acids. CDR1 and CDR2 from the germline V gene are SGHRS and YFSETQ. Trimming took 4 bases from V and 4 from J, leaving 14 bases between them. In DNA, the CDR3 is TGCGCCAGCAGCCCCGTCTCGCCGGGCTATGGCTACACCTTC. This codes for CASSPVSPGYGYTF.

The chain joins TRBV14 to TRBJ2-2; D remains unclear. From germline, CDR1 is SGHDN and CDR2 FVKESK. The CDR3 runs 12 residues. Trimming took off 3 bases at V and 9 bases at J, with 8 bases between the two ends. The CDR3 protein is CASSHMARELFF. DNA for the CDR3: TGTGCCAGCAGCCACATGGCCCGGGAGCTGTTTTTT.

V gene TRBV10-3 combines with J gene TRBJ1-5, with D possibly matching TRBD1 (5 bases). The CDR3 covers 14 residues. Germline assignment: CDR1 ENHRY and CDR2 SYGVKD. Trimming left V 10 bases short and J 4 bases short, with 17 bases between. CDR3: CATSLGGHNQPQHF. DNA for the CDR3: TGTGCCACCTCGTTGGGTGGACATAATCAGCCCCAGCATTTT.

V is TRBV19 and J is TRBJ2-3, with 12 positions matching TRBD2. Germline V gene data show CDR1 as LNHDA and CDR2 as SQIVND (reference sequence). V trimming: 4 bases; J trimming: 7 bases; junction bases outside the gene matches: 9. The CDR3 totals 16 residues. CDR3 bases: TGTGCCAGTAGTACAAAGGGACTAGCGGGCGCTTATACGCAGTATTTT. Its translation: CASSTKGLAGAYTQYF.

A few counts support this clone. This chain joins TRBV13 and TRBJ1-6; D possibly corresponds to TRBD1 (6 bases). Per germline, CDR1 PRHDT and CDR2 FYEKMQ (reference sequence). The CDR3 spans 15 residues. Trimming removed 5 bases from V and 9 bases from J, with 17 bases in between. DNA for the CDR3: TGTGCCAGCAGCCGAATGGGACAACAGATTTCACCCCTCCACTTT. This encodes CASSRMGQQISPLHF.

This chain uses TRBV2 with TRBJ2-3; no clear D. Germline assignment: CDR1 SNHLY and CDR2 FYNNEI. V was trimmed by 3 bases and J by 2 bases, leaving 9 bases between them. The CDR3 runs 14 residues. The CDR3 sequence: CASSETLITDTQYF. The DNA for the CDR3 is TGTGCCAGCAGTGAGACTCTAATCACAGATACGCAGTATTTT.

J is TRBJ1-1 and V is TRBV5-1; 8 bases map to TRBD1. The germline V gene encodes CDR1 SGHRS and CDR2 YFSETQ. The CDR3 is made up of 14 amino acids. V lost 4 bases to trimming and J lost 4 bases; unmatched junction nucleotides: 6. Here the CDR3 reads CASSLDRASTEAFF. The DNA for the CDR3 is TGCGCCAGCAGCCTGGACAGGGCGAGCACTGAAGCTTTCTTT.

This clone was counted a single time. The chain links TRBV2 to TRBJ1-2, with TRBD1 identical over 7 bases. Germline CDR1 SNHLY, CDR2 FYNNEI. V dropped 6 bases and J dropped 4; count of bases not matched to a gene: 8. The CDR3 covers 14 residues. In DNA form, the CDR3 reads TGTGCCAGCAGCTTTATGGACAGGACCTATGGCTACACCTTC. As protein: CASSFMDRTYGYTF.

The rearrangement links TRBV7-8 to TRBJ2-5; D call uncertain. V lost 5 bases to trimming and J lost 5 bases, with 18 bases between them. The CDR3 totals 15 residues. Germline CDR1 SGHVS, CDR2 FQNEAQ. The CDR3 region is CASSPFGNFGETQYF. DNA of the CDR3: TGTGCCAGCAGCCCCTTTGGCAACTTCGGGGAGACCCAGTACTTC.

The gene calls are TRBV2 and TRBJ1-1; D call uncertain. The CDR3 runs 14 residues. Germline V gene lookup returns CDR1 SNHLY and CDR2 FYNNEI. V shed 1 base and J shed 0 bases, with 6 bases lying between them. The CDR3 here is CASSEGPMNTEAFF. The CDR3 region has the DNA TGTGCCAGCAGTGAAGGGCCCATGAACACTGAAGCTTTCTTT.

V and J are TRBV7-9 and TRBJ2-7, with D maybe TRBD2 (5 bases). Germline-derived CDR1 and CDR2 are SEHNR and FQNEAQ (reference sequence). Trimming cost V 5 bases and J 1 base, with 9 bases left between them. The CDR3 contains 13 residues. Written as DNA, the CDR3 is TGTGCCAGCAGCCCAAGGACTTCCTACGAGCAGTACTTC. Residues: CASSPRTSYEQYF. Filled out from reference TRBV7-9 and TRBJ2-7, the complete variable domain reads DTGVSQNPRHKITKRGQNVTFRCDPISEHNRLYWYRQTLGQGPEFLTYFQNEAQLEKSRLLSDRFSAERPKGSFSTLEIQRTEQGDSAMYLCASSPRTSYEQYFGPGTRLTVT.

This clone appeared a single time. The chain employs TRBV5-1 and TRBJ1-4; D perhaps matches TRBD1 (6 bases). CDR1 SGHRS and CDR2 YFSETQ come from the germline V gene. The CDR3 is made up of 14 amino acids. V lost 1 base to trimming and J lost 9 bases, with 13 bases between them. The chain's CDR3 is CASSLTGSDQKLFF. As DNA, the CDR3 is TGCGCCAGCAGCTTGACAGGGTCCGACCAAAAACTGTTTTTT.

The V gene is TRBV5-1, the J gene TRBJ2-3, with 7 nucleotides matching TRBD2. This CDR3 region has 15 residues. Germline V lookup: CDR1 SGHRS, CDR2 YFSETQ. V trimming: 7 bases; J trimming: 6 bases; junction bases outside the gene matches: 14. This CDR3 reads CASLASGTLGDTQYF. The CDR3 DNA reads as TGCGCCAGCCTGGCTAGCGGAACCTTGGGGGATACGCAGTATTTT.

The rearrangement links TRBV6-6 to TRBJ1-1; D gene ambiguous. This CDR3 has 14 amino acids. V lost 7 bases and J lost 5, with 17 bases in between. The V gene's germline CDR1 is MNHNY and CDR2 SVGAGI (reference sequence). CDR3: CASTWEPLSTEAFF. The CDR3 region has the DNA TGTGCCAGCACGTGGGAGCCGCTTTCGACTGAAGCTTTCTTT.

The rearrangement uses TRBV11-2 and TRBJ2-3, with 8 nucleotides matching TRBD1. With V trimmed by 3 bases and J by 5 bases, 4 bases remained unmatched. The CDR3 consists of 14 residues. The germline gives CDR1 SGHAT, CDR2 FQNNGV. The CDR3 is CASSLDRVRDTQYF. Here the CDR3 DNA reads TGTGCCAGCAGCTTGGACAGGGTACGAGATACGCAGTATTTT.